The T cell receptor beta chain under discussion was sequenced for a study of cytomegalovirus exposure and HLA in healthy donors. The germline V gene has CDR1 MNHEY and CDR2 SMNVEV (reference sequence). V was pared by 4 bases and J by 3 bases, with 4 bases of the junction left unmatched. The CDR3 runs to 14 residues. Points on this clone: Its antigen is not known.

Study-level results: When presence/absence was analysed, sequencing depth was taken to be roughly uniform across donors. In an earlier analysis, most TCR beta V segments were productive about 90% or about 30% of the time. Some V segments (TRBV6-2 and TRBV6-3 among them) were excluded as indistinguishable.

The study ran its PCR with 60 Vbeta and 13 Jbeta primers. Produced via immunoSEQ multiplex PCR; TCRdb's table is partial and in-frame only. This sample yields some 80,000 clones, of which roughly 80% are seen a single time; 2.5% to 4% belongs to the top ten. Sequencing used PBMCs. This sequence joins TRBV27 and TRBJ2-7; 9 nucleotides line up with TRBD1. The source is a man aged 50-59 years in good health and CMV-seronegative. The CDR3 region has the DNA TGTGCCAGCAGTTCCGGGACAGGGATCTACGAGCAGTACTTC. It yields the protein CASSSGTGIYEQYF.